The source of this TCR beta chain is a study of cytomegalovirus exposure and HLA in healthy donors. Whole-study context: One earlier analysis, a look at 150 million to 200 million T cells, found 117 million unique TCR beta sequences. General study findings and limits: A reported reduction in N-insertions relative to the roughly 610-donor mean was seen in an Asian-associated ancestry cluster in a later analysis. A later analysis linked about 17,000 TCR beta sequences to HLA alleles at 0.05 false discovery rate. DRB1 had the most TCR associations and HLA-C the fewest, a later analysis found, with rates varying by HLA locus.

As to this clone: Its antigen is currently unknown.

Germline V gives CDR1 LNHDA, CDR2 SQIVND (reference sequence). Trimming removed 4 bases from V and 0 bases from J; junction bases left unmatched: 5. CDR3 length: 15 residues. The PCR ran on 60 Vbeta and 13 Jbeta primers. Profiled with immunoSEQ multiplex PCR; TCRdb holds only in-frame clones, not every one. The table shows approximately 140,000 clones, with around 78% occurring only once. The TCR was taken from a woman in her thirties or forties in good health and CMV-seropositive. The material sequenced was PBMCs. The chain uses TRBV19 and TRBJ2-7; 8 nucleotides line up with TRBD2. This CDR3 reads CASSRTSGSSYEQYF. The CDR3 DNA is TGTGCCAGTAGTAGAACTAGCGGAAGCTCCTACGAGCAGTACTTC.